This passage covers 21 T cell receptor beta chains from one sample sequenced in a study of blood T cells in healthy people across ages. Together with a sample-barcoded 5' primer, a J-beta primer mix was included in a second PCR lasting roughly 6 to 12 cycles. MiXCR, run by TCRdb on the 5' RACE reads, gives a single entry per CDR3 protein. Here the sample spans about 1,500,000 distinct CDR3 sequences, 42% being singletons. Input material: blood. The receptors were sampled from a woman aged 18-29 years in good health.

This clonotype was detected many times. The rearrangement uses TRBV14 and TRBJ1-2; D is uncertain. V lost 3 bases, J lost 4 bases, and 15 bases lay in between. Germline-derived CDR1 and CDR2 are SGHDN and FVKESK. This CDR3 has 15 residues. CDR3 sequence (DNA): TGTGCCAGCAGCCAGAGTAGCCCCTCGGTCTATGGCTACACCTTC. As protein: CASSQSSPSVYGYTF.

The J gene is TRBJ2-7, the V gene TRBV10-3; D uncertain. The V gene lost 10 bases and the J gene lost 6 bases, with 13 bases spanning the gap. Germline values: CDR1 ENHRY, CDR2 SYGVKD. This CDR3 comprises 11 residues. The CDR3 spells CATGDPPEQYF. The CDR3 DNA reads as TGTGCCACCGGAGACCCCCCCGAGCAGTACTTC.

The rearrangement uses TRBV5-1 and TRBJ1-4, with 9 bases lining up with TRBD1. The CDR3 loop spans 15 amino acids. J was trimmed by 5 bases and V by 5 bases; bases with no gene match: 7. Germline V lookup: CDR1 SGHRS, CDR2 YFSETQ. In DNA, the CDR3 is TGCGCCAGCAGAACTGGGACAGGGAAGAATGAAAAACTGTTTTTT. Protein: CASRTGTGKNEKLFF.

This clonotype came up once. The CDR3 loop is CASSPGTSGLCQETQYF. CDR3 bases: TGTGCCAGCAGTCCCGGGACTAGCGGGCTGTGCCAAGAGACCCAGTACTTC. The chain recombines TRBV6-1 with TRBJ2-7, with 12 bases fitting TRBD2. The J call may be incorrect, as the DNA end agrees better with TRBJ2-5. This CDR3 has 17 residues. The germline gives CDR1 MNHNS, CDR2 SASEGT.

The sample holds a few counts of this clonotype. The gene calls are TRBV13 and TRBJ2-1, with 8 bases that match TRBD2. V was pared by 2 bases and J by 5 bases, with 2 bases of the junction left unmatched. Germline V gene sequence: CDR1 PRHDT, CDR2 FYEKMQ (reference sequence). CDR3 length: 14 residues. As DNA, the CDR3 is TGTGCCAGCAGCTTATGGACTAGCCACAATGAGCAGTTCTTC. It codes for CASSLWTSHNEQFF.

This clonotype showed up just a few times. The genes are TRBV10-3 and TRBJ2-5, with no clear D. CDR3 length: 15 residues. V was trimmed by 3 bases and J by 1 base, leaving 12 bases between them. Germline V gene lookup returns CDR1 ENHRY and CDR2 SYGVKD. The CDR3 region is CAISDIPGLQETQYF. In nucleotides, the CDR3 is TGTGCCATCAGTGACATTCCGGGCCTCCAAGAGACCCAGTACTTC.

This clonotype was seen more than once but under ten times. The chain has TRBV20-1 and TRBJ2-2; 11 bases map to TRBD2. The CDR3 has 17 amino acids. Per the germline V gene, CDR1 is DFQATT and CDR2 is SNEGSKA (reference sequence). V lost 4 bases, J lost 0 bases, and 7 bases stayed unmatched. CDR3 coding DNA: TGCAGTGCTAACAAAGCTAGCGGGAGGACGAACACCGGGGAGCTGTTTTTT. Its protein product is CSANKASGRTNTGELFF.

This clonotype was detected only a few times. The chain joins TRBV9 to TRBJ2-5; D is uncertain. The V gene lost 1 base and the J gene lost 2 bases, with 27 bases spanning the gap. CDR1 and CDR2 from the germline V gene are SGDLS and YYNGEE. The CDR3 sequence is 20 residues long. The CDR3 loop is CASSVNRGVIDYRGQETQYF. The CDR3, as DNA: TGTGCCAGCAGCGTAAATCGTGGAGTTATCGATTACCGCGGTCAAGAGACCCAGTACTTC.

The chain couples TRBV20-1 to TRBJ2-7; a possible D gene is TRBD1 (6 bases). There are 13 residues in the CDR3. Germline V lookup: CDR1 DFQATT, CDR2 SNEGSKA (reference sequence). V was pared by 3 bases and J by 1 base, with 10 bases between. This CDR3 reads CSASPDSSYEQYF. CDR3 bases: TGCAGTGCTAGCCCGGACAGTTCCTACGAGCAGTACTTC.

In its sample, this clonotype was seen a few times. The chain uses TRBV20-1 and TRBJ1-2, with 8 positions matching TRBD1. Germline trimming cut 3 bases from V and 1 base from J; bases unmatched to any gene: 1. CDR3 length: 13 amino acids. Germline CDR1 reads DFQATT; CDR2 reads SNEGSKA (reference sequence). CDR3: CSARTGDNYGYTF. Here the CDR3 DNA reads TGCAGTGCTAGGACAGGGGATAACTATGGCTACACCTTC.

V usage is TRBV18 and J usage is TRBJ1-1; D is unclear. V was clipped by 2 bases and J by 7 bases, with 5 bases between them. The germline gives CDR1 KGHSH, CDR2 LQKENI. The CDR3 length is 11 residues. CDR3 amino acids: CASSPRDEAFF. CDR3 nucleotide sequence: TGTGCCAGCTCACCAAGGGATGAAGCTTTCTTT. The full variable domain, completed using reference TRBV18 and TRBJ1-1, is NAGVMQNPRHLVRRRGQEARLRCSPMKGHSHVYWYRQLPEEGLKFMVYLQKENIIDESGMPKERFSAEFPKEGPSILRIQQVVRGDSAAYFCASSPRDEAFFGQGTRLTVV.

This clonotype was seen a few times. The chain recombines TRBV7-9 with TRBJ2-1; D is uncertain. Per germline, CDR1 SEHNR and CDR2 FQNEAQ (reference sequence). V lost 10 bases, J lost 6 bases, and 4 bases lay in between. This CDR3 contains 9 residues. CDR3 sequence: CATGNEQFF. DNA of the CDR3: TGTGCCACCGGCAATGAGCAGTTCTTC.

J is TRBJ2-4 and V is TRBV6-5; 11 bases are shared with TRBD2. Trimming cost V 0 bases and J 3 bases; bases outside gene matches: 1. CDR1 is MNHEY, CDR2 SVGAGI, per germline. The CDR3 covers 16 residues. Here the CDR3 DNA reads TGTGCCAGCAGTTACTCCCTAGCGGGGGGCAAAAACATTCAGTACTTC. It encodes CASSYSLAGGKNIQYF.

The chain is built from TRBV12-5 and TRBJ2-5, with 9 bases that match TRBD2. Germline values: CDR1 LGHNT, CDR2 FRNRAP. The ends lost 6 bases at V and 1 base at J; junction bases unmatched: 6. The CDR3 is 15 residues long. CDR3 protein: CASGGGLATQETQYF. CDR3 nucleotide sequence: TGTGCTAGTGGGGGAGGACTAGCGACCCAAGAGACCCAGTACTTC. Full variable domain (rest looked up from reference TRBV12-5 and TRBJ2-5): DARVTQTPRHKVTEMGQEVTMRCQPILGHNTVFWYRQTMMQGLELLAYFRNRAPLDDSGMPKDRFSAEMPDATLATLKIQPSEPRDSAVYFCASGGGLATQETQYFGPGTRLLVL.

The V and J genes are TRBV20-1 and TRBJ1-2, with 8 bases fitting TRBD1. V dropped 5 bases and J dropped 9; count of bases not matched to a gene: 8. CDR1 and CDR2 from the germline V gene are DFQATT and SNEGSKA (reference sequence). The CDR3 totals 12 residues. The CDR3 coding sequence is TGCAGTGCTGCGACCGGGACAGGTAGCTACACCTTC. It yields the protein CSAATGTGSYTF.

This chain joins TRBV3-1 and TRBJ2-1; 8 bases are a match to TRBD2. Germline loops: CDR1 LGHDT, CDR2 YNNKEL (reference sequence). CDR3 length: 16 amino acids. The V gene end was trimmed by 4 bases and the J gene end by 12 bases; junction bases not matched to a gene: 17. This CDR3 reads CASSPHGAGGRAGQFF. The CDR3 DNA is TGTGCCAGCAGCCCGCACGGGGCGGGAGGAAGGGCTGGGCAGTTCTTC.

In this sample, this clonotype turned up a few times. CDR3 in amino acids: CASSSRPAGLSTDTQYF. CDR3 in DNA: TGTGCCAGCAGCTCCCGGCCAGCGGGGCTAAGCACAGATACGCAGTATTTT. The chain is built from TRBV7-3 and TRBJ2-3, with 7 bases lining up with TRBD2. Germline CDR1 and CDR2: SGHTA and FQGTGA. The CDR3 consists of 17 residues. The J segment lost 0 bases and the V segment lost 4 bases, leaving 10 bases of the junction unmatched.

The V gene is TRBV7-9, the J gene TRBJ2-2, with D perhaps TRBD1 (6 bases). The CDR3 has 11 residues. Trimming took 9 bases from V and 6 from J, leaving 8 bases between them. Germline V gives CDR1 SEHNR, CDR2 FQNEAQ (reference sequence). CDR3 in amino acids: CARQGSGELFF. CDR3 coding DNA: TGTGCCAGACAGGGCTCCGGGGAGCTGTTTTTT.

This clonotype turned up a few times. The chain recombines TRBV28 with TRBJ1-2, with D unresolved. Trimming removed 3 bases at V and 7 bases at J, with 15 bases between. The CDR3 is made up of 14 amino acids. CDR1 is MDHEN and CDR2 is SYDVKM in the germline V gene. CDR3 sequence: CASSLVGSSFGYTF. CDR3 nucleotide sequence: TGTGCCAGCAGTTTGGTAGGCAGCTCATTTGGCTACACCTTC.

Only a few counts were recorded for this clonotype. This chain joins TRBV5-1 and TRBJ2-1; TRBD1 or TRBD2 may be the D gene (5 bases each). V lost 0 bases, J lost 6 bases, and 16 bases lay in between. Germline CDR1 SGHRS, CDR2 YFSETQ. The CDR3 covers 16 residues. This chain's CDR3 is CASSLGAKGPLNEQFF. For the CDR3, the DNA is TGCGCCAGCAGCTTGGGGGCCAAGGGACCACTCAATGAGCAGTTCTTC.

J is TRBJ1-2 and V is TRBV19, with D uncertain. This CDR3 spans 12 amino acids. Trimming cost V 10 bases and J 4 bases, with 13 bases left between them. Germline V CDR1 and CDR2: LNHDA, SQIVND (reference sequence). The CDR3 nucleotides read TGTGCCATTTCACCTAATGGCTATGGCTACACCTTC. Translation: CAISPNGYGYTF.